This is a list of T cell receptor beta chains from one sample in a study of vaccination and CD4 T cells after COVID-19. Using its own MiXCR run on the PCR reads, TCRdb lists one record per CDR3 protein. The sample shows 9,000 to 15,000 distinct CDR3 sequences, 59% of them seen only once. The antigens for these receptors are not known. The material sequenced was CD4+ T cells from blood, cultured in vitro. These receptors were taken from a human donor who had recovered from COVID-19. Both conserved end residues are part of each CDR3. Fields, in order: J gene, D gene, V gene, clone size, CDR3 protein, CDR3 DNA. The D gene is left open where the match is weak. Where a row states a size, it is once, few, many or the class of an expanded clone; other rows omit it.

>TRBJ2-7|-|TRBV7-6|-
CASSLAGDTYEQYF
TGTGCCAGCAGCTTAGCCGGGGACACCTACGAGCAGTACTTC
>TRBJ1-1|TRBD1|TRBV7-8|few
CASSAQGAHTEAFF
TGTGCCAGCAGCGCTCAGGGGGCACACACTGAAGCTTTCTTT
>TRBJ1-2|-|TRBV24-1|-
CATSESGVGGYTF
TGTGCCACCAGTGAATCAGGGGTGGGTGGCTACACCTTC
>TRBJ1-3|-|TRBV7-2|-
CASSLAVAGNTIYF
TGTGCCAGCAGCTTAGCAGTAGCTGGAAACACCATATATTTT
>TRBJ2-5|TRBD1|TRBV30|-
CAWTRQGLRETQYF
TGTGCCTGGACAAGACAGGGGCTAAGGGAGACCCAGTACTTC
>TRBJ2-5|-|TRBV9|once
CASSPRPVGGAETQYF
TGTGCCAGCAGCCCCCGCCCGGTGGGGGGCGCGGAGACCCAGTACTTC
>TRBJ2-3|TRBD2|TRBV28|-
CASSLTSGRIPDTQYF
TGTGCCAGCAGCCTGACTAGCGGGAGAATCCCAGATACGCAGTATTTT
>TRBJ2-7|-|TRBV30|-
CAWMRLGQYEQYF
TGTGCCTGGATGCGCCTGGGGCAGTACGAGCAGTACTTC
>TRBJ1-2|-|TRBV28|-
CASSLSTDYGYTF
TGTGCCAGCAGTTTATCGACGGACTATGGCTACACCTTC
>TRBJ2-2|-|TRBV20-1|-
CSARDPGVGGRELFF
TGCAGTGCTAGAGATCCCGGGGTAGGAGGCCGGGAGCTGTTTTTT
>TRBJ1-5|-|TRBV28|-
CASSRDRRGKLSNQPQHF
TGTGCCAGCAGCCGAGACAGACGGGGGAAGCTTAGCAATCAGCCCCAGCATTTT
>TRBJ1-5|-|TRBV12-3/TRBV12-4|-
CASSLLSSVYSNQPQHF
TGTGCCAGCAGTTTGCTGAGTTCGGTTTATAGCAATCAGCCCCAGCATTTT
>TRBJ1-2|TRBD1|TRBV20-1|-
CSAPRQGGGLGGYTF
TGCAGTGCCCCGAGACAGGGCGGAGGATTGGGGGGCTACACCTTC
>TRBJ1-5|TRBD1|TRBV30|-
CAWRGQPSNQPQHF
TGTGCCTGGAGGGGACAGCCGAGCAATCAGCCCCAGCATTTT
>TRBJ2-5|-|TRBV19|-
CASSIEETQYF
TGTGCCAGTAGTATAGAAGAGACCCAGTACTTC
>TRBJ2-2|-|TRBV30|-
CAWSRQYTGELFF
TGTGCCTGGAGTAGACAGTACACCGGGGAGCTGTTTTTT
>TRBJ1-2|-|TRBV27|medium-sized
CASSPSTGRANYGYTF
TGTGCCAGCAGTCCGTCGACAGGCCGAGCTAACTATGGCTACACCTTC
>TRBJ2-7|TRBD2|TRBV20-1|few
CSAYEREGIYEQYF
TGCAGTGCTTATGAGCGGGAGGGTATCTACGAGCAGTACTTC
>TRBJ2-1|TRBD1|TRBV7-2|few
CASSQRGQAYNEQFF
TGTGCCAGCAGCCAAAGGGGACAGGCCTACAATGAGCAGTTCTTC
>TRBJ1-2|-|TRBV27|-
CASGSGVSGYTF
TGTGCCAGCGGGTCGGGGGTTAGTGGCTACACCTTC
>TRBJ2-2|TRBD2|TRBV7-3|-
CASSESLAGGELFF
TGTGCCAGCAGCGAATCTTTAGCGGGCGGGGAGCTGTTTTTT
>TRBJ2-7|TRBD2|TRBV20-1|-
CSARRSGRYEQYF
TGCAGTGCTAGACGTAGCGGGAGGTACGAGCAGTACTTC
>TRBJ2-3|TRBD2|TRBV7-2|few
CASSLDLAGGSDTQYF
TGTGCCAGCAGCTTAGACCTAGCGGGAGGATCAGATACGCAGTATTTT
>TRBJ1-1|-|TRBV4-2|-
CASSQGGKLNTEAFF
TGTGCCAGCAGCCAAGGTGGCAAATTGAACACTGAAGCTTTCTTT
>TRBJ1-5|TRBD1|TRBV6-1|-
CASIQGAEGNQPQHF
TGTGCCAGCATTCAGGGGGCAGAGGGCAATCAGCCCCAGCATTTT
>TRBJ1-1|TRBD1|TRBV10-3|-
CAISEIGKGQNQNTEAFF
TGTGCCATCAGTGAGATAGGGAAGGGACAGAACCAGAACACTGAAGCTTTCTTT
>TRBJ2-5|-|TRBV27|-
CASSEGGGTQYF
TGTGCCAGCAGTGAGGGGGGTGGGACCCAGTACTTC
>TRBJ2-7|-|TRBV6-5|-
CASSYDLRAGEHEQYF
TGTGCCAGCAGTTATGACTTGCGGGCAGGGGAGCACGAGCAGTACTTC
>TRBJ2-3|TRBD1|TRBV7-9|-
CASSLELPVTGFTDTQYF
TGTGCCAGCAGCTTAGAACTGCCGGTGACAGGGTTCACAGATACGCAGTATTTT
>TRBJ2-5|TRBD2|TRBV20-1|-
CSARDVSGGAQEAQYF
TGCAGTGCTAGAGATGTTTCGGGAGGGGCCCAAGAGGCCCAGTACTTC
>TRBJ2-5|TRBD2|TRBV25-1|-
CASTGTGGKTQYF
TGTGCCAGCACGGGGACGGGGGGAAAGACCCAGTACTTC
>TRBJ2-5|-|TRBV15|-
CATSRDVLVGETQYF
TGTGCCACCAGCAGAGATGTACTCGTCGGCGAGACCCAGTACTTC
>TRBJ2-5|-|TRBV15|few
CATSRDWRVPQETQYF
TGTGCCACCAGCAGAGATTGGCGCGTACCGCAAGAGACCCAGTACTTC
>TRBJ2-1|-|TRBV24-1|few
CATSAPGSHNEQFF
TGTGCCACCAGTGCCCCCGGCAGCCACAATGAGCAGTTCTTC
>TRBJ2-5|TRBD2|TRBV5-1|-
CASSLYSGSQETQYF
TGCGCCAGCAGCTTGTATAGCGGGAGCCAAGAGACCCAGTACTTC
>TRBJ1-2|-|TRBV20-1|-
CSAQVATGYGYTF
TGCAGTGCCCAGGTGGCAACAGGGTATGGCTACACCTTC
>TRBJ2-3|-|TRBV7-9|once
CASSSIVGRTDTQYF
TGTGCCAGCAGCTCAATAGTTGGCCGGACAGATACGCAGTATTTT
>TRBJ2-7|TRBD1|TRBV20-1|-
CSATRGRDEQYF
TGCAGTGCAACCAGGGGGCGGGACGAGCAGTACTTC
>TRBJ2-2|-|TRBV27|few
CASSLLLGSTTGELFF
TGTGCCAGCAGTTTACTGCTGGGGTCAACGACCGGGGAGCTGTTTTTT
>TRBJ2-2|TRBD2|TRBV6-4|few
CASSDGLATGELFF
TGTGCCAGCAGTGACGGACTAGCCACCGGGGAGCTGTTTTTT
>TRBJ2-5|-|TRBV7-2|-
CASSPVGRGGETQYF
TGTGCCAGCAGCCCCGTGGGGCGCGGAGGGGAGACCCAGTACTTC
>TRBJ2-5|-|TRBV6-1|few
CASRRDLQETQYF
TGTGCCAGCAGGCGGGACTTGCAAGAGACCCAGTACTTC
>TRBJ2-4|-|TRBV5-1|-
CASSFSGEWGIQYF
TGCGCCAGCAGCTTCAGTGGGGAGTGGGGCATTCAGTACTTC
>TRBJ1-6|TRBD1|TRBV5-5|once
CASSFGLWGTGDRDNSPLHF
TGTGCCAGCAGCTTTGGTCTTTGGGGCACGGGCGACAGGGATAATTCACCCCTCCACTTT
>TRBJ2-5|-|TRBV7-8|-
CASSLAPRGTQYF
TGTGCCAGCAGCTTAGCCCCTCGTGGGACCCAGTACTTC
>TRBJ1-2|-|TRBV4-1|-
CASSQDWGNYGYTF
TGCGCCAGCAGCCAAGATTGGGGGAACTATGGCTACACCTTC
>TRBJ2-5|TRBD2|TRBV6-1|once
CASSEGTSGPQETQYF
TGTGCCAGCAGTGAAGGGACTAGCGGGCCCCAAGAGACCCAGTACTTC
>TRBJ2-1|-|TRBV19|-
CASSNSGTVQFF
TGTGCCAGTAGTAATAGCGGAACCGTGCAGTTCTTC
>TRBJ2-5|-|TRBV20-1|-
CSARDMRQGGETQYF
TGCAGTGCTAGAGATATGCGGCAGGGGGGAGAGACCCAGTACTTC
>TRBJ2-7|-|TRBV6-2/TRBV6-3|-
CASSYSGFGGYEQYF
TGTGCCAGCAGTTACTCGGGTTTCGGCGGATACGAGCAGTACTTC
>TRBJ1-5|-|TRBV7-2|-
CASSLGPGTQPQHF
TGTGCCAGCAGCTTAGGTCCGGGGACTCAGCCCCAGCATTTT
>TRBJ2-1|TRBD2|TRBV11-3|-
CASSLGSSGDNEQFF
TGTGCCAGCAGCTTAGGATCTAGCGGAGACAATGAGCAGTTCTTC
>TRBJ1-5|-|TRBV15|-
CATSRDPGYSNQPQHF
TGTGCCACCAGCAGAGATCCGGGATATAGCAATCAGCCCCAGCATTTT
>TRBJ1-2|TRBD1|TRBV15|-
CATSAGQSYGYTF
TGTGCCACCAGCGCGGGACAGTCATATGGCTACACCTTC
>TRBJ1-2|TRBD1|TRBV5-6|-
CASSPGGQGDYGYTF
TGTGCCAGCAGCCCTGGGGGACAGGGCGACTATGGCTACACCTTC
>TRBJ2-1|-|TRBV14|medium-sized
CASSQASTKYEQFF
TGTGCCAGCAGCCAAGCTAGTACGAAGTATGAGCAGTTCTTC
>TRBJ2-7|TRBD2|TRBV18|-
CASSPYGTTYEQYF
TGTGCCAGCTCACCCTACGGGACTACCTACGAGCAGTACTTC
>TRBJ1-1|-|TRBV7-9|-
CASSLDEGAFF
TGTGCCAGCAGCTTGGACGAAGGGGCTTTCTTT
>TRBJ2-3|TRBD1|TRBV28|once
CASSHPGQESTDTQYF
TGTGCCAGCAGTCACCCGGGACAGGAGAGCACAGATACGCAGTATTTT